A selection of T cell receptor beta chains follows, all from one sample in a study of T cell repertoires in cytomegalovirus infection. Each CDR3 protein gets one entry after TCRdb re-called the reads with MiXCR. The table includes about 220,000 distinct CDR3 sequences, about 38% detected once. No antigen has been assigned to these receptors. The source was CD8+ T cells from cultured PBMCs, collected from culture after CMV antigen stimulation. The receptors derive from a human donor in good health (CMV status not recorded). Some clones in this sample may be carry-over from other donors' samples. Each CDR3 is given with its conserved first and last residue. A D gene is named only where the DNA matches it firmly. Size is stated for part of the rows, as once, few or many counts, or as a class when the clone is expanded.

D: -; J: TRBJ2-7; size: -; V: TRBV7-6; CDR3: CASSPSLKPYEQYF; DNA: TGTGCCAGCAGCCCCAGCTTAAAGCCTTACGAGCAGTACTTC
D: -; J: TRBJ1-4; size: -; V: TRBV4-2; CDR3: CASSQEGLTTNEKLFF; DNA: TGTGCCAGCAGCCAAGAGGGGCTGACAACTAATGAAAAACTGTTTTTT
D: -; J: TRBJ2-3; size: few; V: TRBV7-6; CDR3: CASSLASGDTQYF; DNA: TGTGCCAGCAGCTTAGCTAGTGGAGATACGCAGTATTTT
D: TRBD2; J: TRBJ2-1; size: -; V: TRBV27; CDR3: CASITYGGSGNEQFF; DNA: TGTGCCAGCATCACATACGGGGGGAGTGGGAATGAGCAGTTCTTC
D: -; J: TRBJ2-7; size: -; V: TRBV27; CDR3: CASSQGTFYEQYF; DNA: TGTGCCAGCAGCCAGGGGACCTTCTACGAGCAGTACTTC
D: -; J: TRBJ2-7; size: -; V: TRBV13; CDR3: CASSPRRGNPYEQYF; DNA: TGTGCCAGCAGCCCCCGCAGGGGAAACCCCTACGAGCAGTACTTC
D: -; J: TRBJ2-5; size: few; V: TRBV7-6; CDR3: CASSTGETQYF; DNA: TGTGCCAGCAGTACAGGGGAGACCCAGTACTTC
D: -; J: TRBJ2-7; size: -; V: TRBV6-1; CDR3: CASSEVGSYEQYF; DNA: TGTGCCAGCAGTGAAGTGGGAAGCTACGAGCAGTACTTC
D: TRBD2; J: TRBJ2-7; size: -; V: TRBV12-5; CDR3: CASGPIAGESYEQYF; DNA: TGTGCTAGTGGTCCAATAGCGGGGGAGTCCTACGAGCAGTACTTC
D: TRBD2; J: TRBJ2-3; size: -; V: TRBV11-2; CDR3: CASSHGLAGGSTDTQYF; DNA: TGTGCCAGCAGCCATGGACTAGCGGGTGGGAGCACAGATACGCAGTATTTT
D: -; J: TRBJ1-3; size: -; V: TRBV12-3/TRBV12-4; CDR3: CASSTRVRRLSSGNTIYF; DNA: TGTGCCAGCAGCACCCGTGTCAGGCGCCTTAGCTCTGGAAACACCATATATTTT
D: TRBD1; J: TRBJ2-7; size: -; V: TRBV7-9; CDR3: CARSGEGATPSPSYEQYF; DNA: TGTGCCAGAAGCGGCGAGGGGGCGACCCCCTCCCCCTCCTACGAGCAGTACTTC
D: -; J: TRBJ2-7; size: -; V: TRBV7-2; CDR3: CASTIDSHEQYF; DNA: TGTGCCAGCACCATAGACAGCCACGAGCAGTACTTC
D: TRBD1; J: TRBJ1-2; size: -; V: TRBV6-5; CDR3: CASSYAATGNYGYTF; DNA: TGTGCCAGCAGTTACGCCGCGACAGGGAACTATGGCTACACCTTC
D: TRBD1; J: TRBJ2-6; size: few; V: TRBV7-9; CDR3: CASSSPRGFSSGANVLTF; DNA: TGTGCCAGCAGCTCGCCCAGGGGGTTTAGCTCTGGGGCCAACGTCCTGACTTTC
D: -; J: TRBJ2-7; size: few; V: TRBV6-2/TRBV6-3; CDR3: CASTRSGGPSSYEQYF; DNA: TGTGCCAGCACTCGAAGTGGGGGGCCGAGCTCCTACGAGCAGTACTTC
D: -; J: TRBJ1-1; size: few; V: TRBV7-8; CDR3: CASSLANLEAFF; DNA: TGTGCCAGCAGCTTAGCGAACCTTGAAGCTTTCTTT
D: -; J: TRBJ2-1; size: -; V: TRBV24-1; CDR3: CATSDLTSYNEQFF; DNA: TGTGCCACCAGTGATTTGACTAGCTACAATGAGCAGTTCTTC
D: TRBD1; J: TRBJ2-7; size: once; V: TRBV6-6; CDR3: CASSTDRGTYEQYF; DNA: TGTGCCAGCAGTACAGACAGGGGGACCTACGAGCAGTACTTC
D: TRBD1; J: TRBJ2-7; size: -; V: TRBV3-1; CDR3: CASSHEPGQGPYEQYF; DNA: TGTGCCAGCAGCCACGAACCGGGACAGGGTCCCTACGAGCAGTACTTC
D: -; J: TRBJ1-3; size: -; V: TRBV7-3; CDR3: CASSLMSDGGSGNTIYF; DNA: TGTGCCAGCAGCTTAATGAGCGACGGAGGCTCTGGAAACACCATATATTTT
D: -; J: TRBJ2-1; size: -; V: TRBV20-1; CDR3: CSARVLREPTNEQFF; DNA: TGCAGTGCTAGAGTCCTTAGGGAGCCAACGAATGAGCAGTTCTTC
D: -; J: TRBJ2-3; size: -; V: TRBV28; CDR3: CASSANPSWRGNTDTQYF; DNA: TGTGCCAGCAGTGCCAATCCCTCTTGGCGGGGCAACACAGATACGCAGTATTTT
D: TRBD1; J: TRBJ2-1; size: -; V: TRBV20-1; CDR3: CSARAQGASYNEQFF; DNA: TGCAGTGCTAGAGCCCAGGGGGCCTCCTACAATGAGCAGTTCTTC
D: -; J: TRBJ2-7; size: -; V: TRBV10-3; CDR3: CAISDRASATPYEQYF; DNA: TGTGCCATCAGTGACCGCGCCAGTGCGACTCCCTACGAGCAGTACTTC
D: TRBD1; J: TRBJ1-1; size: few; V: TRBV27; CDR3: CASSLNRGSTEAFF; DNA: TGTGCCAGCAGTCTAAACAGGGGCAGCACTGAAGCTTTCTTT
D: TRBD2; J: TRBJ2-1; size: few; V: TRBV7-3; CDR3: CASSLTELGLAGDNEQFF; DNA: TGTGCCAGCAGCTTAACTGAACTGGGACTAGCGGGGGACAATGAGCAGTTCTTC
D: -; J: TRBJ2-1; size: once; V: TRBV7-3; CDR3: CASSSRRLYNEQFF; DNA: TGTGCCAGCAGCTCCCGTAGACTTTACAATGAGCAGTTCTTC
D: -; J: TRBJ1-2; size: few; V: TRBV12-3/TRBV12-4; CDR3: CASSLTNYGYTF; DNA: TGTGCCAGCAGTTTGACTAACTATGGCTACACCTTC
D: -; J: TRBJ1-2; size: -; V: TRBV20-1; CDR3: CSARDRTPAEAAYGYTF; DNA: TGCAGTGCTAGAGATCGAACCCCCGCAGAAGCGGCCTATGGCTACACCTTC
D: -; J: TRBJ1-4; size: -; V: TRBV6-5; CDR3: CASRAGEKLFF; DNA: TGTGCCAGCAGGGCCGGTGAAAAACTGTTTTTT
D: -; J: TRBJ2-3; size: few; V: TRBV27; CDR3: CASSFPKDTQYF; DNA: TGTGCCAGCAGTTTTCCTAAAGATACGCAGTATTTT
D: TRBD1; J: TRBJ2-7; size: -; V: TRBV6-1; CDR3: CASSEVGQASYEQYF; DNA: TGTGCCAGCAGTGAAGTCGGACAGGCGTCCTACGAGCAGTACTTC
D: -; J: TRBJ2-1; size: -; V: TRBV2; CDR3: CARGTASNEQFF; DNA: TGTGCCAGGGGGACTGCGAGCAATGAGCAGTTCTTC
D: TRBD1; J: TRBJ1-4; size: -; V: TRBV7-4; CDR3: CASRGQGVEKLFF; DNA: TGTGCCAGCAGGGGACAGGGGGTTGAAAAACTGTTTTTT
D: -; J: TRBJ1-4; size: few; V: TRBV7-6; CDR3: CASSDDRTGKLFF; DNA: TGTGCCAGCAGCGATGACAGGACCGGAAAACTGTTTTTT
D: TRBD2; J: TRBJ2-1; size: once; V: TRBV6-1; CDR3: CASSARRGGYNEQFF; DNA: TGTGCCAGCAGTGCTCGGCGGGGGGGCTACAATGAGCAGTTCTTC
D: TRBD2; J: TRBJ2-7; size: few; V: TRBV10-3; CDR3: CATSTSGSMYEQYF; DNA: TGTGCCACCTCGACTAGCGGGAGTATGTACGAGCAGTACTTC
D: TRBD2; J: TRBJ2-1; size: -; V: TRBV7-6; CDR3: CASSYSGASGRARNEQFF; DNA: TGTGCCAGCAGCTATTCGGGGGCTAGCGGGAGGGCGAGAAATGAGCAGTTCTTC
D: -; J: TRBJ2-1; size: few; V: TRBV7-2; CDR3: CASSLYYRAVNEQFF; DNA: TGTGCCAGCAGCTTATATTACAGGGCTGTCAATGAGCAGTTCTTC
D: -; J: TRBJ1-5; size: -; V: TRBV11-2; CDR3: CASSSSYLNQPQHF; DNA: TGTGCCAGCAGCTCAAGCTATCTAAATCAGCCCCAGCATTTT
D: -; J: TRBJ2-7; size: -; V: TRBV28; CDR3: CASTTPEGTRDSYEQYF; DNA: TGTGCCAGCACCACCCCTGAGGGCACCAGGGACTCCTACGAGCAGTACTTC
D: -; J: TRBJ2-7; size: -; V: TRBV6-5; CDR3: CASSRRGTYEQYF; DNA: TGTGCCAGCAGCCGACGGGGGACCTACGAGCAGTACTTC
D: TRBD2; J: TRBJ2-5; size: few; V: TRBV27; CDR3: CASSLDPGGETQYF; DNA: TGTGCCAGCAGTTTGGACCCGGGAGGAGAGACCCAGTACTTC